The T cell receptor (beta chain) described here comes from a study of human T cells and chemical hapten exposure. In the study overall: Sensitization applied 2% DPC to approximately 2 cm by approximately 2 cm of upper inner arm skin. TCR yields differed between samples (mainly from small differences in pooled library volume). Study results and limitations: Relative to control repertoires, expanded TCRs gave rise to significantly more large CDR3 similarity clusters.

TCRdb passed the RACE reads through MiXCR, listing each CDR3 protein once. The sample carries under 200,000 distinct CDR3 sequences, around a quarter recorded once. Germline values: CDR1 SQVTM, CDR2 ANQGSEA. The CDR3 spans 11 residues. Trimming left V 5 bases short and J 6 bases short, with 10 bases between. Notes on this clonotype: Its antigen is currently unknown.

The time point denotes: patch test 3, about 24 weeks after DPC sensitization. As to treatment: therapeutic diphenylcyclopropenone sensitization with weekly scalp DPC. Researchers sampled blood before each patch test went on. The chain has TRBV29-1 and TRBJ1-2; a weak D match, TRBD1 (6 bases). This clonotype originated in a woman younger than 30 with alopecia areata. Some clones in this sample may be carry-over from other donors' samples. This material consisted of whole blood, taken in connection with sensitization to the hapten diphenylcyclopropenone (DPC). The CDR3 coding sequence is TGCAGCGTTTACAGGGAGGATGGCTACACCTTC. Protein: CSVYREDGYTF.